Listed here are 22 T cell receptor beta chains from one sample, sequenced in a study of human T cells and chemical hapten exposure. TCRdb recomputed calls from the RACE reads with MiXCR, one row per CDR3 protein. The data contain approximately 340,000 distinct CDR3 sequences, about 7% of them seen just once; the ten biggest clones take up 7% to 10%. Time point noted: patch test 1, 2 weeks after DPC sensitization. Described treatment: therapeutic diphenylcyclopropenone sensitization with weekly scalp DPC. The specimen was whole blood, collected in connection with sensitization to the hapten diphenylcyclopropenone (DPC). These receptors originate from a woman aged 18 to 35 with alopecia areata. Some clones in this sample may be carry-over from other donors' samples.

V gene TRBV6-5 combines with J gene TRBJ1-4; 8 positions match TRBD1. CDR1 is MNHEY, CDR2 SVGAGI, per germline. This CDR3 comprises 17 residues. V lost 6 bases to trimming and J lost 5 bases; unmatched junction nucleotides: 14. The CDR3 nucleotides are TGTGCCAGCAGGACAGGGGTTTCTACCCGAGGAAATGAAAAACTGTTTTTT. This gives the protein CASRTGVSTRGNEKLFF.

This clonotype has ten or more counts. The gene calls are TRBV9 and TRBJ1-2; TRBD1 aligns across 8 bases. The CDR3 extends over 14 amino acids. Germline V gene data show CDR1 as SGDLS and CDR2 as YYNGEE. V shed 5 bases and J 4 bases; nucleotides not matched to a gene: 7. CDR3 sequence: CASRGGQGAYGYTF. For the CDR3, the DNA is TGTGCCAGCAGGGGAGGACAGGGCGCCTATGGCTACACCTTC.

Ten or more counts support this clonotype. The chain uses TRBV12-3 or TRBV12-4 and TRBJ2-4, with 12 positions matching TRBD2. The trim removed 5 bases at V and 13 bases at J, leaving 3 bases unmatched. The CDR3 totals 12 residues. CDR3 coding DNA: TGTGCCAGCAGTCCCGGGACTAGCGGGCAGTACTTC. Its protein product is CASSPGTSGQYF.

This clonotype was counted at least ten times. This chain links TRBV7-2 with TRBJ2-3, with 8 bases that match TRBD1. CDR3 length equals 15 residues. V lost 5 bases and J lost 1; bases outside the gene matches: 5. The germline CDR1 and CDR2 sequences are SGHTA and FQGNSA. The CDR3 nucleotides are TGTGCCAGCAGCCCGGACAGGGCCCGCACAGATACGCAGTATTTT. Encoded protein: CASSPDRARTDTQYF.

This clonotype was detected ten times or more. The genes are TRBV7-9 and TRBJ2-7, with D possibly being TRBD1 or TRBD2 (5 bases each). The V end lost 4 bases, the J end lost 0 bases, and 13 bases lay between the germline ends. The CDR3 runs 15 residues. Germline V gene lookup returns CDR1 SEHNR and CDR2 FQNEAQ (reference sequence). The CDR3 sequence: CASSSRDGSSYEQYF. CDR3 nucleotides: TGTGCCAGCAGCTCCCGGGACGGAAGCTCCTACGAGCAGTACTTC.

This clonotype was observed at least ten times. The rearrangement links TRBV4-3 to TRBJ2-1; D possibly matches TRBD1 or TRBD2 (5 bases each). V shed 4 bases and J shed 8 bases, with 12 bases lying between them. This CDR3 region has 13 residues. Germline lookup yields CDR1 LGHNA and CDR2 YSLEER. The CDR3 region has the DNA TGCGCCAGCAGCCGGGGGTTTCTCGATGAGCAGTTCTTC. Residues: CASSRGFLDEQFF.

The chain combines TRBV24-1 with TRBJ1-6; D is unclear. The CDR3 length is 14 residues. V was pared by 4 bases and J by 7 bases, with 10 bases between. Germline V gives CDR1 KGHDR, CDR2 SFDVKD. CDR3 nucleotides: TGTGCCACCAGTGACCGGGGTACAAATTCACCCCTCCACTTT. Its translation is CATSDRGTNSPLHF.

The table lists this clonotype with many counts. The V and J genes are TRBV11-2 and TRBJ2-3; 7 bases fit TRBD2. V lost 1 base and J lost 3; bases outside the gene matches: 7. The CDR3 spans 16 residues. Germline V CDR1 and CDR2: SGHAT, FQNNGV. The CDR3 here is CASSLGGGFGTDTQYF. The CDR3 bases are TGTGCCAGCAGCTTAGGGGGGGGATTCGGGACAGATACGCAGTATTTT. Combining the CDR3 with reference TRBV11-2 and TRBJ2-3 gives the whole variable domain EAGVAQSPRYKIIEKRQSVAFWCNPISGHATLYWYQQILGQGPKLLIQFQNNGVVDDSQLPKDRFSAERLKGVDSTLKIQPAKLEDSAVYLCASSLGGGFGTDTQYFGPGTRLTVL.

This clonotype was observed at least ten times. This sequence joins TRBV24-1 and TRBJ1-3; a possible D gene is TRBD1 (5 bases). CDR1 and CDR2 from the germline V gene are KGHDR and SFDVKD. The V gene lost 9 bases and the J gene lost 7 bases, with 9 bases spanning the gap. This CDR3 region has 11 residues. CDR3 in amino acids: CATGQDNTIYF. The CDR3 DNA sequence: TGTGCCACCGGACAAGACAACACCATATATTTT.

This chain uses TRBV4-1 with TRBJ1-1; D perhaps matches TRBD1 (6 bases). In germline, CDR1 is MGHRA, CDR2 YSYEKL. The CDR3 runs 14 residues. V was shortened by 5 bases and J by 5 bases, with 15 bases between the two germline ends. CDR3 DNA sequence: TGCGCCAGCAGCAGGGGAGTAGGGGGTACTGAAGCTTTCTTT. Translation gives CASSRGVGGTEAFF.

The V and J genes are TRBV12-3 or TRBV12-4 and TRBJ1-5; D unclear. V gave up 5 bases and J gave up 0 bases, with 8 bases separating them. The CDR3 covers 14 residues. DNA for the CDR3: TGTGCCAGCAGTAACACGAATAGCAATCAGCCCCAGCATTTT. It codes for CASSNTNSNQPQHF.

This clonotype was seen ten or more times. CDR3 region: CASSSTGASGANVLTF. CDR3 coding DNA: TGCGCCAGCAGCTCTACAGGGGCCTCTGGGGCCAACGTCCTGACTTTC. The rearrangement joins TRBV4-3 to TRBJ2-6, with 7 bases lining up with TRBD1. Germline values: CDR1 LGHNA, CDR2 YSLEER. This CDR3 comprises 16 residues. Trimming removed 5 bases from V and 0 bases from J; junction bases left unmatched: 4.

This clonotype was picked up a small number of times. The chain uses TRBV2 and TRBJ1-2, with 8 bases lining up with TRBD1. V shed 3 bases and J 3 bases; nucleotides not matched to a gene: 3. Germline assignment: CDR1 SNHLY and CDR2 FYNNEI. This CDR3 has 14 amino acids. The DNA for the CDR3 is TGTGCCAGCAGTGAGGACAGGGACTACTATGGCTACACCTTC. This codes for CASSEDRDYYGYTF.

V and J are TRBV6-6 and TRBJ1-1; perhaps TRBD1 as D (5 bases). V shed 6 bases and J shed 3 bases, with 11 bases lying between them. Germline V gene sequence: CDR1 MNHNY, CDR2 SVGAGI (reference sequence). The CDR3 is 13 residues long. CDR3 DNA: TGTGCCAGCAGGGTCTCAGGGTACACTGAAGCTTTCTTT. Its protein is CASRVSGYTEAFF.

This clonotype has a count of ten or more. The genes are TRBV29-1 and TRBJ2-3; D is unresolved. CDR1 is SQVTM, CDR2 ANQGSEA, per germline. The V end lost 7 bases, the J end lost 0 bases, and 8 bases lay between the germline ends. The CDR3 is 12 amino acids. The CDR3 region is CSAGSSTDTQYF. In DNA, the CDR3 is TGCAGCGCCGGGTCTAGCACAGATACGCAGTATTTT.

This chain connects TRBV15 to TRBJ1-2; D possibly corresponds to TRBD1 (6 bases). CDR1 is LNHNV, CDR2 YYDKDF, per germline (reference sequence). The CDR3 consists of 16 residues. The V end lost 1 base, the J end lost 6 bases, and 18 bases lay between the germline ends. The CDR3 region is CATSRGGGQGPDGYTF. In DNA, the CDR3 is TGTGCCACCAGCAGAGGGGGGGGCCAGGGGCCTGATGGCTACACCTTC.

This clonotype was seen repeatedly, ten times or more. V gene TRBV20-1 combines with J gene TRBJ1-5; TRBD1 matches 9 bases. Germline V gene lookup returns CDR1 DFQATT and CDR2 SNEGSKA (reference sequence). CDR3 length equals 15 residues. The J segment lost 7 bases and the V segment lost 3 bases, leaving 10 bases of the junction unmatched. The CDR3 DNA sequence: TGCAGTGCTAGGACTATGGACAGGGGATTCCAGCCCCAGCATTTT. Protein: CSARTMDRGFQPQHF.

The V call is TRBV24-1, the J call TRBJ1-6; tentative D call: TRBD1 (6 bases). The CDR3 length is 19 residues. Germline values: CDR1 KGHDR, CDR2 SFDVKD. Trimming took off 0 bases at V and 4 bases at J, with 18 bases between the two ends. The CDR3 here is CATSDLLATGVPYNSPLHF. As DNA, the CDR3 is TGTGCCACCAGTGATTTGCTAGCGACAGGAGTTCCATATAATTCACCCCTCCACTTT.

This clonotype was seen many times. V usage is TRBV11-2 and J usage is TRBJ2-3; D unclear. Trimming shortened V by 6 bases and J by 6 bases, and 10 bases separated the two germline ends. There are 12 residues in the CDR3. Germline CDR1 SGHAT, CDR2 FQNNGV. The CDR3 nucleotides read TGTGCCAGCAGACGGATTGGGGATACGCAGTATTTT. Its translation is CASRRIGDTQYF.

This clonotype came up a few times. The genes are TRBV3-1 and TRBJ2-7; D may be TRBD1 (5 bases). V lost 1 base and J lost 7, with 5 bases in between. CDR3 length equals 11 residues. CDR1 LGHDT and CDR2 YNNKEL come from the germline V gene (reference sequence). CDR3 amino acids: CASSQGTEQYF. In nucleotides, the CDR3 is TGTGCCAGCAGCCAAGGGACAGAGCAGTACTTC.

The rearrangement uses TRBV5-1 and TRBJ2-6; D is undetermined. The V end was cut by 4 bases, the J end by 0 bases, with 20 bases between. CDR3 length: 19 amino acids. CDR1 is SGHRS, CDR2 YFSETQ, per germline. DNA of the CDR3: TGCGCCAGCAGCCAAGGTACTATTCAGGAACTCTCTGGGGCCAACGTCCTGACTTTC. Its translation is CASSQGTIQELSGANVLTF.

The CDR3 sequence: CASSRPIFLPTEAFF. The CDR3, as DNA: TGTGCCAGCAGCCGACCGATATTTCTCCCCACTGAAGCTTTCTTT. V gene TRBV11-2 combines with J gene TRBJ1-1; D uncertain. V was shortened by 5 bases and J by 4 bases, with 17 bases between the two germline ends. From germline, CDR1 is SGHAT and CDR2 FQNNGV. This CDR3 is 15 amino acids long.